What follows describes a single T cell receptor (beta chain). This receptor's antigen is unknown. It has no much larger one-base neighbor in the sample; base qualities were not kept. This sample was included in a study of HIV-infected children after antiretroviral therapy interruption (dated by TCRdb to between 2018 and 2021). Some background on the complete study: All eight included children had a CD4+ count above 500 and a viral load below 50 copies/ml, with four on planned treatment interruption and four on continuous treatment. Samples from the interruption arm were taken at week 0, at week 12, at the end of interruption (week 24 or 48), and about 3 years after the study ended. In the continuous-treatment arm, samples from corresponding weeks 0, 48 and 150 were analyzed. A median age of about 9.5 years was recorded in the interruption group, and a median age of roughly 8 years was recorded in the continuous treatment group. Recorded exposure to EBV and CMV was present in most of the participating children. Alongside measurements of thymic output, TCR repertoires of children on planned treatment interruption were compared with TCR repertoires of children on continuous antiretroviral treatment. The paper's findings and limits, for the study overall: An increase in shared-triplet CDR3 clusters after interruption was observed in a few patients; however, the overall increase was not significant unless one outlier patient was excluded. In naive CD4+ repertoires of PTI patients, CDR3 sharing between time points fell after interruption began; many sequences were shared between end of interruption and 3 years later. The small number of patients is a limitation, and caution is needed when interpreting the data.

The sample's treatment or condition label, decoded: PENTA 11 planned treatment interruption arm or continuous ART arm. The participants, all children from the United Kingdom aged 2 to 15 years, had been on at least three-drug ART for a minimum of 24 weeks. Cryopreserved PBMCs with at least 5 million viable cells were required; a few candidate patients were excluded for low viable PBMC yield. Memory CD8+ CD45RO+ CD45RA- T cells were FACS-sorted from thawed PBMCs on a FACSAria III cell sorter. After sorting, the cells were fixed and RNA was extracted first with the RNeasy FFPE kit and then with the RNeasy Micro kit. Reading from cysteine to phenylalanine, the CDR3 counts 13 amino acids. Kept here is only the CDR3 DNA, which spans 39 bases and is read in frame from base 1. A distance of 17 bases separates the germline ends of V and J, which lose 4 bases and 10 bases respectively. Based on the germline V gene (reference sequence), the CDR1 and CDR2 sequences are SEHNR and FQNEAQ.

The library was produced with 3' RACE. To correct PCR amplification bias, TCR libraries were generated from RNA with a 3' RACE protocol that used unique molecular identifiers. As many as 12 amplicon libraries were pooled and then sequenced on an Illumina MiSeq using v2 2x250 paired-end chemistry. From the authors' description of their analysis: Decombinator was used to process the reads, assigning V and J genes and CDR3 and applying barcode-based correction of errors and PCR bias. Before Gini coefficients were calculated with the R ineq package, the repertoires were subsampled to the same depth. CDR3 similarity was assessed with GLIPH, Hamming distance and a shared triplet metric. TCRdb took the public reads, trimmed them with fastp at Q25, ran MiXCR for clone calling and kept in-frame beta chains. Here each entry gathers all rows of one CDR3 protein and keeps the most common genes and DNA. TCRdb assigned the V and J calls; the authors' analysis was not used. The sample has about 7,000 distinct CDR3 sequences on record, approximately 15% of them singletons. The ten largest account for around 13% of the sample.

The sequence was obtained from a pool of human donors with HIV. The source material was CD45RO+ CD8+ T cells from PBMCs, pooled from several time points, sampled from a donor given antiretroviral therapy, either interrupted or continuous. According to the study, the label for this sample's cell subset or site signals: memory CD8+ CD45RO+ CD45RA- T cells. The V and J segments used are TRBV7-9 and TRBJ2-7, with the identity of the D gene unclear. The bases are TGTGCCAGCAGCTCCCAGGCCTTTACTGAACAGTACTTC. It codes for CASSSQAFTEQYF.